This TCR beta chain is drawn from a study of early T cells in non-severe SARS-CoV-2 infection. Unique molecular identifiers were attached to individual cDNA molecules. TCRdb analysed the 5' RACE reads with MiXCR anew, one entry per CDR3 protein. The sample includes 70,000 to 90,000 distinct CDR3 sequences, roughly a sixth of them seen just once. Findings and caveats of the study: In VDJdb matching, anti-spike CD8 responses were favored while private and CD4 specificities went missing.

This CDR3 comprises 16 residues. Germline-derived CDR1 and CDR2 are SGHVS and FNYEAQ. Trimming removed 5 bases at V and 1 base at J, with 14 bases between. There are many counts of this clonotype. Its antigen is still unknown. The source material was whole blood. J is TRBJ2-2 and V is TRBV7-6; no reliable D call. This receptor was identified in an adult who was a healthcare worker with PCR-confirmed SARS-CoV-2 infection or an uninfected control (not recorded which). Here the CDR3 reads CASSPDGLGNTGELFF. The CDR3 DNA reads TGTGCCAGCAGCCCAGATGGGCTGGGGAACACCGGGGAGCTGTTTTTT.